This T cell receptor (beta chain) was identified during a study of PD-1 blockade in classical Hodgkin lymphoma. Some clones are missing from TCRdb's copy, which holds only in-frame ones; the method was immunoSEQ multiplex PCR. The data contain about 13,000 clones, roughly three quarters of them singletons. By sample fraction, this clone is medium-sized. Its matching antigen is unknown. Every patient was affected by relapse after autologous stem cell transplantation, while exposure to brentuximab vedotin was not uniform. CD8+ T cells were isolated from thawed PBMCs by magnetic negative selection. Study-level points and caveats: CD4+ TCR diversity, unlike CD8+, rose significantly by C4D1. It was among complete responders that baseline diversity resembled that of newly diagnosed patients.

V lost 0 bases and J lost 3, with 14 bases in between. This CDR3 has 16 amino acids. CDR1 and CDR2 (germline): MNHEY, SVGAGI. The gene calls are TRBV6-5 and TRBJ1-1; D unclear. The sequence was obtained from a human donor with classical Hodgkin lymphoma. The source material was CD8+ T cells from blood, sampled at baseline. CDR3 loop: CASSYSGRVEDTEAFF. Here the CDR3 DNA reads TGTGCCAGCAGTTACTCGGGAAGGGTGGAAGACACTGAAGCTTTCTTT.